One sample yielded the 22 T cell receptor beta chains listed below, sequenced in a study of blood T cell repertoires in COVID-19. TCRdb's copy holds only in-frame clones and misses some; the assay was immunoSEQ multiplex PCR. Among under 300,000 clones, around 87% were seen once, and the ten largest hold 5.5% to 7.5%. Material for sequencing was peripheral blood. These receptors were collected from an older woman with active or convalescent COVID-19.

The chain couples TRBV12-3 or TRBV12-4 to TRBJ2-7, with 8 bases identical to TRBD1. V lost 6 bases, J lost 6 bases, and 4 bases stayed unmatched. There are 12 residues in the CDR3. This CDR3 is CASSLTGGEQYF. CDR3 nucleotides: TGTGCCAGCAGCCTAACAGGGGGCGAGCAGTACTTC.

This clone was seen a handful of times. The chain joins TRBV11-2 to TRBJ1-2, with D tentatively TRBD1 (5 bases). Trimming cost V 6 bases and J 6 bases, with 11 bases left between them. The CDR3 has 12 amino acids. Germline assignment: CDR1 SGHAT and CDR2 FQNNGV. The CDR3 is CASRPQGHGYTF. The DNA for the CDR3 is TGTGCCAGCAGGCCTCAGGGCCATGGCTACACCTTC.

The chain recombines TRBV3-1 (or the pseudogene TRBV3-2) with TRBJ1-1; D unresolved. Looked up from germline, CDR1 is LGHDT and CDR2 is YNNKEL (reference sequence). The CDR3 is 15 residues long. The ends were cut back, 5 bases at V and 3 bases at J, with 16 bases in the middle. CDR3: CASSASGRGYTEAFF. The CDR3 coding sequence is TGTGCCAGCAGCGCCAGCGGGCGCGGGTACACTGAAGCTTTCTTT.

This chain connects TRBV3-1 (or the pseudogene TRBV3-2) to TRBJ2-7; 11 nucleotides match TRBD1. Germline CDR1 and CDR2: LGHDT and YNNKEL (reference sequence). The CDR3 is made up of 15 amino acids. J lost 6 bases, V lost 0 bases, and 4 bases had no gene match. DNA of the CDR3: TGTGCCAGCAGCCAAGATCGGGACAGGGGGGGCGAGCAGTACTTC. Its protein is CASSQDRDRGGEQYF.

The chain employs TRBV11-2 and TRBJ2-7, with D uncertain. This CDR3 comprises 13 residues. V gave up 4 bases and J gave up 2 bases, with 9 bases separating them. In germline, CDR1 is SGHAT, CDR2 FQNNGV. CDR3: CASSSPLTYEQYF. As DNA, the CDR3 is TGTGCCAGCAGCTCGCCACTCACCTACGAGCAGTACTTC.

In this sample, this clone turned up once. V and J are TRBV18 and TRBJ1-3; D not certain. There are 17 residues in the CDR3. Germline-derived CDR1 and CDR2 are KGHSH and LQKENI. V gave up 3 bases and J gave up 0 bases, with 15 bases separating them. CDR3 in amino acids: CASSPDVLGSSGNTIYF. The CDR3 region has the DNA TGTGCCAGCTCACCCGACGTCCTGGGCTCCTCTGGAAACACCATATATTTT. The complete variable domain, with remaining parts taken from reference TRBV18 and TRBJ1-3, reads NAGVMQNPRHLVRRRGQEARLRCSPMKGHSHVYWYRQLPEEGLKFMVYLQKENIIDESGMPKERFSAEFPKEGPSILRIQQVVRGDSAAYFCASSPDVLGSSGNTIYFGEGSWLTVV.

The chain uses TRBV5-1 and TRBJ2-1; D is perhaps TRBD1 (6 bases). Trimming removed 4 bases from V and 10 bases from J, with 15 bases in between. CDR1 is SGHRS, CDR2 YFSETQ, per germline. CDR3 length: 13 residues. The CDR3 bases are TGCGCCAGCAGCCTGGGGGCTCCCGACGAGCAGTTCTTC. It yields the protein CASSLGAPDEQFF.

This clone came up once. The chain joins TRBV7-2 to TRBJ1-2; no firm D call. This CDR3 comprises 14 residues. Germline assignment: CDR1 SGHTA and CDR2 FQGNSA. V gave up 1 base and J gave up 8 bases, with 14 bases separating them. CDR3 coding DNA: TGTGCCAGCAGCTTAGTCGGAGGGAATGGAGGCTACACCTTC. This codes for CASSLVGGNGGYTF.

In regard to this clone: A junction end diverges from the germline sequence, so it may reflect a read error. The chain couples TRBV2 to TRBJ1-2; 7 bases are a match to TRBD1. Looked up from germline, CDR1 is SNHLY and CDR2 is FYNNEI. This CDR3 comprises 15 residues. The CDR3 sequence: CASREAGQRLYGYTF. CDR3 in DNA: TGTGCCAGCAGAGAAGCGGGACAGCGTTTATATGGCTACACCTTC.

This clone has more than one count but fewer than ten. This sequence joins TRBV12-3 or TRBV12-4 and TRBJ2-7; a weak D match, TRBD2 (5 bases). This CDR3 has 11 amino acids. Trimming took off 5 bases at V and 6 bases at J, with 8 bases between the two ends. The CDR3 here is CASSRGSEQYF. Written as DNA, the CDR3 is TGTGCCAGCAGTCGAGGGTCCGAGCAGTACTTC.

The rearrangement joins TRBV3-1 (or the pseudogene TRBV3-2) to TRBJ2-1, with D perhaps matching TRBD2 (6 bases). This CDR3 is 16 amino acids long. CDR1 and CDR2 (germline): LGHDT, YNNKEL (reference sequence). Deletions cut 4 bases from V and 2 bases from J, with 15 bases between. The chain's CDR3 is CASSRKTSYAYNEQFF. Here the CDR3 DNA reads TGTGCCAGCAGCCGAAAGACTAGTTATGCCTACAATGAGCAGTTCTTC.

J is TRBJ2-7 and V is TRBV11-2, with unresolved D. This CDR3 is built from 14 residues. Trimming removed 1 base from V and 4 bases from J, with 11 bases in between. Germline CDR1 SGHAT, CDR2 FQNNGV. Here the CDR3 DNA reads TGTGCCAGCAGCTTAGGAACGAGTTATTACGAGCAGTACTTC. This sequence encodes CASSLGTSYYEQYF.

This rearrangement joins TRBV2 to TRBJ2-1; D is undetermined. The V and J ends lost 8 bases and 2 bases respectively, with 13 bases between them. The CDR3 runs to 14 residues. Germline CDR1 is SNHLY and CDR2 is FYNNEI. The CDR3 nucleotides read TGTGCCAGCCGAGGCCCCGGCGCCTACAATGAGCAGTTCTTC. Amino acids: CASRGPGAYNEQFF.

In DNA form, the CDR3 reads TGTGCCAGTGGGAGGACAGGGGCGAACTATGGCTACACCTTC. This encodes CASGRTGANYGYTF. The rearrangement links TRBV19 to TRBJ1-2, with 9 bases aligning to TRBD1. Germline V lookup: CDR1 LNHDA, CDR2 SQIVND (reference sequence). The CDR3 is made up of 14 amino acids. With 8 bases clipped from V and 2 bases from J, the junction kept 6 bases outside the gene matches. Looking up the rest from reference TRBV19 and TRBJ1-2 gives the full variable domain: DGGITQSPKYLFRKEGQNVTLSCEQNLNHDAMYWYRQDPGQGLRLIYYSQIVNDFQKGDIAEGYSVSREKKESFPLTVTSAQKNPTAFYLCASGRTGANYGYTFGSGTRLTVV.

This clone was seen once. The V gene is TRBV18, the J gene TRBJ2-2; D remains unclear. The CDR3 totals 13 residues. Germline V gene sequence: CDR1 KGHSH, CDR2 LQKENI. V was clipped by 3 bases and J by 2 bases, with 4 bases between them. The CDR3 DNA is TGTGCCAGCTCACCCCTTAACACCGGGGAGCTGTTTTTT. Translating it yields CASSPLNTGELFF.

J is TRBJ1-2 and V is TRBV7-9, with 9 bases identical to TRBD1. The CDR3 runs 14 residues. V trimming: 5 bases; J trimming: 3 bases; junction bases outside the gene matches: 4. CDR1 is SEHNR, CDR2 FQNEAQ, per germline (reference sequence). CDR3 sequence: CASSPGQGYYGYTF. In DNA form, the CDR3 reads TGTGCCAGCAGCCCAGGACAGGGGTACTATGGCTACACCTTC.

V usage is TRBV4-3 and J usage is TRBJ2-7; 9 positions agree with TRBD2. The trim removed 4 bases at V and 7 bases at J, leaving 5 bases unmatched. The length of the CDR3 is 13 residues. Germline CDR1 and CDR2: LGHNA and YSLEER. CDR3 amino acids: CASSPGGGGEQYF. Written as DNA, the CDR3 is TGCGCCAGCAGCCCCGGCGGGGGGGGTGAGCAGTACTTC.

The CDR3 bases are TGCGCCACCGTTGCGAGACAACCGTCGCCCAGGCCCCAGCATTTT. As protein: CATVARQPSPRPQHF. The chain is built from TRBV10-1 and TRBJ1-5; D remains unclear. The CDR3 has 15 amino acids. Trimming shortened V by 10 bases and J by 9 bases, and 25 bases separated the two germline ends. Germline loops: CDR1 WNHNN, CDR2 SYGVQD (reference sequence).

V gene TRBV7-3 combines with J gene TRBJ2-5; unclear D gene. The germline gives CDR1 SGHTA, CDR2 FQGTGA. V lost 3 bases to trimming and J lost 5 bases, with 10 bases between them. The CDR3 length is 13 residues. The CDR3 DNA is TGTGCCAGCAGCTTGCACCAGAAGGAGACCCAGTACTTC. Amino acid sequence: CASSLHQKETQYF.

The chain links TRBV5-1 to TRBJ1-2, with D possibly matching TRBD1 (5 bases). Germline lookup yields CDR1 SGHRS and CDR2 YFSETQ. This CDR3 contains 18 residues. Trimming took off 9 bases at V and 2 bases at J, with 29 bases between the two ends. The CDR3 reads CATSSREIGGEGNYGYTF. The CDR3 nucleotides are TGCGCCACCTCGAGCAGGGAGATCGGGGGGGAAGGGAACTATGGCTACACCTTC.

The V gene is TRBV7-9, the J gene TRBJ1-6; D is unresolved. CDR3 length: 15 residues. With 3 bases removed from V and 2 bases from J, the gap between germline ends came to 8 bases. Per germline, CDR1 SEHNR and CDR2 FQNEAQ (reference sequence). The CDR3 protein is CASSLGVAYNSPLHF. The CDR3 DNA follows: TGTGCCAGCAGCTTGGGAGTGGCCTATAATTCACCCCTCCACTTT.

This clone was seen just once. The chain combines TRBV11-2 with TRBJ1-3, with 8 bases matching TRBD1. Germline CDR1 is SGHAT and CDR2 is FQNNGV. CDR3 size: 16 residues. The V gene end was trimmed by 4 bases and the J gene end by 2 bases; junction bases not matched to a gene: 7. The CDR3 nucleotides read TGTGCCAGCAGCTCCGGGACAGGAGCAACTGGAAACACCATATATTTT. It encodes CASSSGTGATGNTIYF.